One and the same sample provided the 21 T cell receptor beta chains below, sequenced in a study of T cells in Graves' hyperthyroidism and ophthalmopathy (dated by TCRdb to about 2019). The library was built by means of multiplex PCR. These reads were obtained on an Illumina HiSeq 2000. The TCR beta CDR3 regions were amplified from RNA transcripts. A first-round RT-PCR of the TCR CDR3 used the HTBI primer set with the Qiagen OneStep RT-PCR kit. TCRdb's own reprocessing of the public reads used fastp at Q25 and MiXCR and kept productive beta chains. CDR3 protein duplicates are merged, each entry listing the most common genes and DNA. The sample has some 650,000 distinct CDR3 sequences on record, roughly 16% of them singletons. The leading ten clones occupy 3% to 4% of the sample. The sequenced sample consisted of blood. These receptors were taken from a woman aged 40 to 55 with Graves' ophthalmopathy.

At least ten counts were recorded for this clonotype. The rearrangement uses TRBV20-1 and TRBJ1-2, with unresolved D. From germline, CDR1 is DFQATT and CDR2 SNEGSKA (reference sequence). The CDR3 runs 10 residues. Deletions cut 7 bases from V and 2 bases from J, with 5 bases between. The DNA of the CDR3 is TGCAGTGGTGACAACTATGGCTACACCTTC. It specifies CSGDNYGYTF.

This clonotype was seen more than once but under ten times. The rearrangement links TRBV6-2 or TRBV6-3 to TRBJ2-5; TRBD2 agrees at 10 bases. This CDR3 is 14 amino acids long. Losses at the gene ends were 8 bases for V and 6 bases for J; bases not matched to a gene: 9. Germline CDR1 is MNHEY and CDR2 is SVGEGT. CDR3 sequence: CASQVPSGGKTQYF. CDR3 DNA sequence: TGTGCCAGCCAGGTACCTAGCGGGGGAAAGACCCAGTACTTC.

This clonotype was counted many times. The chain links TRBV2 to TRBJ2-3; possible D gene TRBD2, 6 bases. V gave up 5 bases and J gave up 0 bases, with 15 bases separating them. The CDR3 runs 16 residues. Germline values: CDR1 SNHLY, CDR2 FYNNEI. The CDR3: CASSRLQGTSTDTQYF. CDR3 nucleotide sequence: TGTGCCAGCAGTAGATTGCAAGGGACTAGCACAGATACGCAGTATTTT.

The chain couples TRBV20-1 to TRBJ1-3, with 7 bases aligning to TRBD1. The CDR3 runs to 13 residues. V was pared by 3 bases and J by 2 bases, with 1 base of the junction left unmatched. Germline CDR1 is DFQATT and CDR2 is SNEGSKA (reference sequence). The CDR3 region has the DNA TGCAGTGCTAGGGGACAGCCTGGAAACACCATATATTTT. As protein: CSARGQPGNTIYF.

The table lists this clonotype with a few counts. The rearrangement links TRBV12-3 or TRBV12-4 to TRBJ2-7; no clear D. The V gene lost 3 bases and the J gene lost 6 bases, with 15 bases spanning the gap. This CDR3 comprises 14 residues. DNA for the CDR3: TGTGCCAGCAGTTTTGCCCGACCGACCCGCGAGCAGTACTTC. It yields the protein CASSFARPTREQYF.

This clonotype was counted a few times. This chain links TRBV6-1 with TRBJ1-2, with D tentatively TRBD1 (6 bases). Per the germline V gene, CDR1 is MNHNS and CDR2 is SASEGT. Trimming cost V 7 bases and J 8 bases, with 17 bases left between them. This CDR3 comprises 13 residues. In nucleotides, the CDR3 is TGTGCCAGCACAGGTCAGGGGAAAGAGGGCTACACCTTC. This encodes CASTGQGKEGYTF.

The rearrangement links TRBV9 to TRBJ2-5; no firm D call. The ends were cut back, 4 bases at V and 7 bases at J, with 17 bases in the middle. CDR1 and CDR2 (germline): SGDLS, YYNGEE. The CDR3 runs 14 residues. CDR3 residues: CASSRRVGLGTQYF. The CDR3 DNA reads as TGTGCCAGCAGCCGTAGGGTGGGGTTGGGGACCCAGTACTTC.

The chain links TRBV18 to TRBJ2-2; maybe TRBD2 (6 bases). With 2 bases removed from V and 1 base from J, the gap between germline ends came to 14 bases. Germline CDR1 and CDR2: KGHSH and LQKENI. CDR3 size: 17 residues. The CDR3 bases are TGTGCCAGCTCACCAAACGGAGGGACGGGGAACACCGGGGAGCTGTTTTTT. Protein sequence: CASSPNGGTGNTGELFF.

The sample holds many counts of this clonotype. The chain carries TRBV12-3 or TRBV12-4 and TRBJ2-1; D perhaps matches TRBD2 (5 bases). CDR3 length: 12 amino acids. Trimming removed 5 bases at V and 8 bases at J, with 10 bases between. CDR3 DNA sequence: TGTGCCAGCAGTCTCGGGATGTATGAGCAGTTCTTC. Protein sequence: CASSLGMYEQFF.

This chain connects TRBV6-5 to TRBJ2-2; a weak D match, TRBD1 (5 bases). Germline CDR1 reads MNHEY; CDR2 reads SVGAGI. The CDR3 spans 15 residues. V lost 2 bases, J lost 3 bases, and 10 bases lay in between. CDR3 DNA sequence: TGTGCCAGCAGTTACGAGGCAGGGTACACCGGGGAGCTGTTTTTT. Translating it yields CASSYEAGYTGELFF.

The chain uses TRBV20-1 and TRBJ2-7; a possible D gene is TRBD2 (6 bases). The germline V and J ends were trimmed by 6 bases and 3 bases, with 18 bases remaining between them. Germline CDR1 is DFQATT and CDR2 is SNEGSKA (reference sequence). The CDR3 runs to 14 residues. CDR3 residues: CSAQPGAYGYEQYF. CDR3 coding DNA: TGCAGTGCCCAGCCGGGAGCTTATGGCTACGAGCAGTACTTC.

This clonotype has at least ten counts. The V gene is TRBV6-1, the J gene TRBJ2-1, with D possibly called TRBD1 or TRBD2 (5 bases each). The germline V and J ends were trimmed by 6 bases and 7 bases, with 22 bases remaining between them. The CDR3 spans 16 residues. Germline V lookup: CDR1 MNHNS, CDR2 SASEGT. CDR3 DNA: TGTGCCAGCAGAGACAGTGCGGGTCCAAAGGGAAATGAGCAGTTCTTC. Residues: CASRDSAGPKGNEQFF.

This clonotype was found many times. CDR3 residues: CASSPPSYYEQYF. The DNA of the CDR3 is TGTGCCAGCTCACCACCCAGTTACTACGAGCAGTACTTC. This chain connects TRBV18 to TRBJ2-7; D is unresolved. Germline V gene data show CDR1 as KGHSH and CDR2 as LQKENI. With 0 bases removed from V and 3 bases from J, the gap between germline ends came to 6 bases. The length of the CDR3 is 13 residues.

This clonotype was found many times. This chain connects TRBV20-1 to TRBJ2-3; TRBD2 matches 7 bases. CDR1 is DFQATT and CDR2 is SNEGSKA in the germline V gene (reference sequence). V lost 6 bases, J lost 5 bases, and 14 bases stayed unmatched. The CDR3 spans 15 residues. The CDR3 coding sequence is TGCAGTGCCGAGGGGACTACGGGTTTGAGAGATACGCAGTATTTT. Protein: CSAEGTTGLRDTQYF.

This clonotype was observed at least ten times. The chain carries TRBV2 and TRBJ2-7, with 7 bases aligning to TRBD2. The length of the CDR3 is 12 residues. CDR1 is SNHLY, CDR2 FYNNEI, per germline. After removal of 6 bases from V and 7 bases from J, the junction contained 6 bases not matched to a gene. Here the CDR3 reads CASRKDGGEQYF. In DNA, the CDR3 is TGTGCCAGCAGGAAGGACGGGGGGGAGCAGTACTTC.

There are many counts of this clonotype. The genes are TRBV18 and TRBJ2-1; 10 bases agree with TRBD2. Germline CDR1 reads KGHSH; CDR2 reads LQKENI. There are 15 residues in the CDR3. Germline trimming cut 1 base from V and 5 bases from J; bases unmatched to any gene: 2. CDR3 residues: CASSPQRGGNNEQFF. The CDR3 nucleotides are TGTGCCAGCTCACCACAGCGGGGGGGCAACAATGAGCAGTTCTTC.

The chain recombines TRBV28 with TRBJ1-2, with D hard to call. Germline V CDR1 and CDR2: MDHEN, SYDVKM. With 8 bases removed from V and 4 bases from J, the gap between germline ends came to 11 bases. The CDR3 runs 12 residues. DNA for the CDR3: TGTGCCAGCTGGTTCGTGATCTATGGCTACACCTTC. Translated: CASWFVIYGYTF.

There are many counts of this clonotype. V and J are TRBV11-2 and TRBJ1-2; 7 bases align to TRBD1. From germline, CDR1 is SGHAT and CDR2 FQNNGV. This CDR3 has 14 amino acids. The V gene end was trimmed by 1 base and the J gene end by 8 bases; junction bases not matched to a gene: 7. This CDR3 reads CASSLGVQGRGYTF. The CDR3 region has the DNA TGTGCCAGCAGCTTAGGGGTACAGGGGCGAGGCTACACCTTC.

There are many counts of this clonotype. The chain links TRBV7-3 to TRBJ2-1; 11 bases fit TRBD2. Germline V CDR1 and CDR2: SGHTA, FQGTGA. Trimming removed 2 bases from V and 7 bases from J; junction bases left unmatched: 4. The CDR3 is 15 residues long. The CDR3 spells CASSLFSSGGNEQFF. The CDR3 DNA sequence: TGTGCCAGCAGCTTATTCTCTAGCGGGGGGAATGAGCAGTTCTTC.

The V and J genes are TRBV2 and TRBJ2-1, with a weak D call TRBD2 (6 bases). Trimming took 7 bases from V and 11 from J, leaving 21 bases between them. The CDR3 totals 14 residues. The V gene's germline CDR1 is SNHLY and CDR2 FYNNEI. The CDR3 DNA reads as TGTGCCAGCACTCAACTTTCACTCGGGACTCAGCAGTTCTTC. Translation: CASTQLSLGTQQFF. The whole variable domain, filled in from reference TRBV2 and TRBJ2-1, reads EPEVTQTPSHQVTQMGQEVILRCVPISNHLYFYWYRQILGQKVEFLVSFYNNEISEKSEIFDDQFSVERPDGSNFTLKIRSTKLEDSAMYFCASTQLSLGTQQFFGPGTRLTVL.

The chain recombines TRBV27 with TRBJ1-5; 8 positions agree with TRBD1. The J segment lost 2 bases and the V segment lost 5 bases, leaving 8 bases of the junction unmatched. Germline CDR1 reads MNHEY; CDR2 reads SMNVEV (reference sequence). The CDR3 runs to 16 residues. The CDR3 nucleotides are TGTGCCAGCAGTCCCCAGGGGGCGCAAGGCAATCAGCCCCAGCATTTT. The encoded protein is CASSPQGAQGNQPQHF.